This is a list of T cell receptor beta chains from one sample in a study of PD-1 blockade in mismatch repair-deficient tumors. Their cognate antigens are unknown. Libraries were prepared by immunoSEQ multiplex PCR; TCRdb keeps only in-frame clonotypes and omits some of them. In the table there are about 15,000 clones, around 86% of which are singletons. This specimen was cells cultured in vitro, taken from a patient treated with pembrolizumab. The receptors originated from an adult with mismatch repair-deficient cancer. Both conserved end residues are part of each CDR3. D genes are given only for firm matches. Clone size appears in some rows only: once, few, many, or a class for an expanded clone.

v_call: TRBV7-2
j_call: TRBJ2-5
clone_size: -
d_call: TRBD1
cdr3_aa: CASSPVGTGGGETQYF
cdr3_nt: TGTGCCAGCAGCCCCGTCGGGACAGGGGGCGGAGAGACCCAGTACTTC

v_call: TRBV7-3
j_call: TRBJ2-1
clone_size: -
d_call: TRBD2
cdr3_aa: CASSPRAGAVEQFF
cdr3_nt: TGTGCCAGCAGCCCCAGGGCGGGAGCGGTTGAGCAGTTCTTC

v_call: TRBV7-6
j_call: TRBJ2-5
clone_size: -
d_call: TRBD2
cdr3_aa: CASSPKGLAAAQETQYF
cdr3_nt: TGTGCCAGCAGCCCAAAGGGACTAGCGGCCGCACAAGAGACCCAGTACTTC

v_call: TRBV5-4
j_call: TRBJ1-3
clone_size: few
d_call: -
cdr3_aa: CASSPTGSGNTIYF
cdr3_nt: TGTGCCAGCAGCCCCACGGGCTCTGGAAACACCATATATTTT

v_call: TRBV2
j_call: TRBJ2-7
clone_size: -
d_call: TRBD2
cdr3_aa: CASTSGRPPQYF
cdr3_nt: TGTGCCAGCACTAGCGGGAGGCCGCCGCAGTACTTC

v_call: TRBV11-1
j_call: TRBJ1-1
clone_size: -
d_call: TRBD1
cdr3_aa: CASSYDRDRGLSTEAFF
cdr3_nt: TGTGCCAGCAGCTACGACCGGGACAGGGGGTTGAGCACTGAAGCTTTCTTT

v_call: TRBV28
j_call: TRBJ2-4
clone_size: -
d_call: TRBD1
cdr3_aa: CASTIAPTGGAIQYF
cdr3_nt: TGTGCCAGCACCATCGCCCCCACAGGGGGAGCCATTCAGTACTTC

v_call: TRBV5-1
j_call: TRBJ1-5
clone_size: -
d_call: -
cdr3_aa: CASSLVPGDQPQHF
cdr3_nt: TGCGCCAGCAGCTTGGTCCCGGGCGATCAGCCCCAGCATTTT

v_call: TRBV5-1
j_call: TRBJ2-7
clone_size: once
d_call: TRBD2
cdr3_aa: CASSQSGSDEQYF
cdr3_nt: TGCGCCAGCAGCCAGAGCGGGAGTGACGAGCAGTACTTC

v_call: TRBV4-2
j_call: TRBJ1-1
clone_size: -
d_call: -
cdr3_aa: CASSQGREGKDTEAFF
cdr3_nt: TGTGCCAGCAGCCAAGGAAGGGAAGGGAAGGACACTGAAGCTTTCTTT

v_call: TRBV30
j_call: TRBJ1-1
clone_size: -
d_call: -
cdr3_aa: CAWSRLLFGEAFF
cdr3_nt: TGTGCCTGGAGTCGTCTGCTCTTCGGTGAAGCTTTCTTT

v_call: TRBV28
j_call: TRBJ2-5
clone_size: once
d_call: -
cdr3_aa: CASGGTESPGTQYF
cdr3_nt: TGTGCCAGCGGGGGGACAGAATCCCCCGGGACCCAGTACTTC

v_call: TRBV18
j_call: TRBJ1-1
clone_size: -
d_call: -
cdr3_aa: CASSLLEGNTEAFF
cdr3_nt: TGTGCCAGCTCACTACTGGAGGGCAACACTGAAGCTTTCTTT

v_call: TRBV2
j_call: TRBJ2-1
clone_size: -
d_call: -
cdr3_aa: CASSVTSSPNNEQFF
cdr3_nt: TGTGCCAGCAGTGTCACTAGCAGTCCCAACAATGAGCAGTTCTTC

v_call: TRBV27
j_call: TRBJ2-1
clone_size: -
d_call: TRBD2
cdr3_aa: CASSLSAGTSGDEQFF
cdr3_nt: TGTGCCAGCAGTTTATCTGCTGGGACTAGCGGGGATGAGCAGTTCTTC

v_call: TRBV20-1
j_call: TRBJ2-7
clone_size: -
d_call: TRBD2
cdr3_aa: CSASGRFEQYF
cdr3_nt: TGCAGTGCTAGCGGGAGGTTCGAGCAGTACTTC

v_call: TRBV19
j_call: TRBJ1-1
clone_size: -
d_call: TRBD1
cdr3_aa: CASSSRTGLRAMNTEAFF
cdr3_nt: TGTGCCAGTAGTTCCCGGACAGGTTTAAGGGCTATGAACACTGAAGCTTTCTTT

v_call: TRBV7-7
j_call: TRBJ2-2
clone_size: -
d_call: -
cdr3_aa: CASSSDLSAGELFF
cdr3_nt: TGTGCTAGCAGCAGCGATCTGTCCGCGGGGGAGCTGTTTTTT

v_call: TRBV2
j_call: TRBJ1-1
clone_size: few
d_call: -
cdr3_aa: CASSASNFGTEAFF
cdr3_nt: TGTGCCAGCAGTGCTAGCAACTTCGGCACTGAAGCTTTCTTT

v_call: TRBV5-4
j_call: TRBJ2-1
clone_size: -
d_call: -
cdr3_aa: CAGRSSYNEQFF
cdr3_nt: TGTGCCGGTAGGAGCTCCTACAATGAGCAGTTCTTC

v_call: TRBV28
j_call: TRBJ2-6
clone_size: once
d_call: -
cdr3_aa: CASSLRGDGANVLTF
cdr3_nt: TGTGCCAGCAGTTTAAGGGGGGATGGGGCCAACGTCCTGACTTTC

v_call: TRBV4-1
j_call: TRBJ1-2
clone_size: -
d_call: -
cdr3_aa: CASSQEGGNYYGYTF
cdr3_nt: TGCGCCAGCAGCCAAGAAGGAGGGAACTACTATGGCTACACCTTC

v_call: TRBV6-6
j_call: TRBJ2-7
clone_size: -
d_call: TRBD1
cdr3_aa: CASNRQGVNEQYF
cdr3_nt: TGTGCCAGCAACCGACAGGGAGTCAACGAGCAGTACTTC

v_call: TRBV7-3
j_call: TRBJ1-1
clone_size: -
d_call: -
cdr3_aa: CASSLEGLTEAFF
cdr3_nt: TGTGCCAGCAGCTTAGAAGGGCTCACTGAAGCTTTCTTT

v_call: TRBV29-1
j_call: TRBJ2-2
clone_size: once
d_call: TRBD1
cdr3_aa: CSADRSHTGELFF
cdr3_nt: TGCAGCGCGGACAGGTCGCACACCGGGGAGCTGTTTTTT

v_call: TRBV29-1
j_call: TRBJ2-3
clone_size: -
d_call: TRBD2
cdr3_aa: CSVVAGRTDTQYF
cdr3_nt: TGCAGCGTTGTAGCGGGAAGAACAGATACGCAGTATTTT

v_call: TRBV9
j_call: TRBJ2-3
clone_size: -
d_call: -
cdr3_aa: CASSEASSVDTQYF
cdr3_nt: TGTGCCAGCAGCGAGGCCTCTAGCGTTGATACGCAGTATTTT

v_call: TRBV4-1
j_call: TRBJ2-1
clone_size: -
d_call: TRBD2
cdr3_aa: CASSQEASGRRYEQFF
cdr3_nt: TGCGCCAGCAGCCAAGAGGCTAGCGGGAGAAGATATGAGCAGTTCTTC

v_call: TRBV30
j_call: TRBJ2-3
clone_size: once
d_call: -
cdr3_aa: CAWKMLPSSTDTQYF
cdr3_nt: TGTGCCTGGAAAATGTTACCGTCTAGCACAGATACGCAGTATTTT

v_call: TRBV5-7
j_call: TRBJ1-3
clone_size: -
d_call: -
cdr3_aa: CASSFFGGSSGNTIYF
cdr3_nt: TGTGCCAGCAGCTTTTTTGGGGGCTCCTCTGGAAACACCATATATTTT

v_call: TRBV4-2
j_call: TRBJ1-1
clone_size: -
d_call: -
cdr3_aa: CASSQGLALMNTEAFF
cdr3_nt: TGTGCCAGCAGCCAAGGGCTAGCCCTCATGAACACTGAAGCTTTCTTT

v_call: TRBV7-9
j_call: TRBJ1-1
clone_size: -
d_call: -
cdr3_aa: CASSSQARSEAFF
cdr3_nt: TGTGCCAGCAGCTCGCAGGCCAGGTCTGAAGCTTTCTTT

v_call: TRBV28
j_call: TRBJ2-7
clone_size: once
d_call: -
cdr3_aa: CASSVAPLSYEQYF
cdr3_nt: TGTGCCAGCAGCGTGGCGCCTCTATCCTACGAGCAGTACTTC

v_call: TRBV11-2
j_call: TRBJ1-2
clone_size: -
d_call: -
cdr3_aa: CASSLVGQGNYGYTF
cdr3_nt: TGTGCCAGCAGCTTAGTCGGACAAGGAAACTATGGCTACACCTTC

v_call: TRBV27
j_call: TRBJ2-3
clone_size: once
d_call: -
cdr3_aa: CASSSRGVDTDTQYF
cdr3_nt: TGTGCCAGCAGTTCTCGGGGCGTAGACACAGATACGCAGTATTTT

v_call: TRBV11-2
j_call: TRBJ2-7
clone_size: -
d_call: -
cdr3_aa: CASSPGTTYEQYF
cdr3_nt: TGTGCCAGCAGCCCCGGGACAACCTACGAGCAGTACTTC

v_call: TRBV15
j_call: TRBJ1-5
clone_size: -
d_call: -
cdr3_aa: CATSRGQSSNQPQHF
cdr3_nt: TGTGCCACCAGCAGAGGTCAGTCTAGCAATCAGCCCCAGCATTTT

v_call: TRBV6-5
j_call: TRBJ1-2
clone_size: -
d_call: TRBD1
cdr3_aa: CASSQQGVRGYTF
cdr3_nt: TGTGCCAGCAGCCAACAGGGGGTGAGAGGCTACACCTTC

v_call: TRBV19
j_call: TRBJ2-1
clone_size: -
d_call: TRBD2
cdr3_aa: CASSTSGRESNEQFF
cdr3_nt: TGTGCCAGTAGTACCAGCGGGAGGGAAAGTAATGAGCAGTTCTTC

v_call: TRBV5-1
j_call: TRBJ2-7
clone_size: few
d_call: TRBD2
cdr3_aa: CASSLGLAGGGDEQYF
cdr3_nt: TGCGCCAGCAGCTTGGGGCTAGCGGGAGGCGGCGACGAGCAGTACTTC

v_call: TRBV27
j_call: TRBJ1-1
clone_size: -
d_call: TRBD1
cdr3_aa: CASSSHQGVNTEAFF
cdr3_nt: TGTGCCAGCAGTTCCCACCAGGGGGTGAACACTGAAGCTTTCTTT

v_call: TRBV2
j_call: TRBJ2-7
clone_size: once
d_call: TRBD1
cdr3_aa: CASRVQGAYEQYF
cdr3_nt: TGTGCCAGCAGGGTACAGGGGGCCTACGAGCAGTACTTC

v_call: TRBV6-5
j_call: TRBJ1-4
clone_size: -
d_call: TRBD1
cdr3_aa: CATGGGEKLFF
cdr3_nt: TGTGCCACAGGGGGTGGTGAAAAACTGTTTTTT

v_call: TRBV9
j_call: TRBJ2-2
clone_size: few
d_call: TRBD2
cdr3_aa: CASSVAVAGVDGELFF
cdr3_nt: TGTGCCAGCAGCGTAGCAGTGGCGGGAGTGGACGGGGAGCTGTTTTTT

v_call: TRBV9
j_call: TRBJ2-5
clone_size: few
d_call: TRBD2
cdr3_aa: CASSPSGSPGETQYF
cdr3_nt: TGTGCCAGCAGCCCAAGCGGGAGCCCCGGGGAGACCCAGTACTTC

v_call: TRBV5-1
j_call: TRBJ2-3
clone_size: -
d_call: TRBD2
cdr3_aa: CASSPTSGSTDTQYF
cdr3_nt: TGCGCCAGCAGCCCTACTAGCGGGAGCACAGATACGCAGTATTTT

v_call: TRBV6-4
j_call: TRBJ2-1
clone_size: -
d_call: TRBD2
cdr3_aa: CASSEVAGEWSRNEQFF
cdr3_nt: TGTGCCAGCAGTGAAGTAGCGGGAGAATGGAGCAGGAATGAGCAGTTCTTC

v_call: TRBV6-6
j_call: TRBJ1-4
clone_size: -
d_call: -
cdr3_aa: CASSYKGYEKLFF
cdr3_nt: TGTGCCAGCAGTTACAAGGGTTATGAAAAACTGTTTTTT

v_call: TRBV7-3
j_call: TRBJ2-1
clone_size: -
d_call: -
cdr3_aa: CASSSPGQEQFF
cdr3_nt: TGTGCCAGCAGCTCCCCCGGACAGGAGCAGTTCTTC

v_call: TRBV28
j_call: TRBJ1-2
clone_size: -
d_call: -
cdr3_aa: CASSWSGFGGYTF
cdr3_nt: TGTGCCAGCAGCTGGTCAGGGTTTGGCGGCTACACCTTC

v_call: TRBV7-9
j_call: TRBJ1-4
clone_size: few
d_call: TRBD1
cdr3_aa: CASSLLDRGANEKLFF
cdr3_nt: TGTGCCAGCAGCTTACTCGACAGGGGTGCTAATGAAAAACTGTTTTTT

v_call: TRBV5-1
j_call: TRBJ1-5
clone_size: -
d_call: -
cdr3_aa: CASSLGPGDQPQHF
cdr3_nt: TGCGCCAGCAGCTTGGGGCCTGGAGATCAGCCCCAGCATTTT

v_call: TRBV5-1
j_call: TRBJ1-5
clone_size: -
d_call: -
cdr3_aa: CASSPLGNQPQHF
cdr3_nt: TGCGCCAGCAGCCCATTAGGCAATCAGCCCCAGCATTTT